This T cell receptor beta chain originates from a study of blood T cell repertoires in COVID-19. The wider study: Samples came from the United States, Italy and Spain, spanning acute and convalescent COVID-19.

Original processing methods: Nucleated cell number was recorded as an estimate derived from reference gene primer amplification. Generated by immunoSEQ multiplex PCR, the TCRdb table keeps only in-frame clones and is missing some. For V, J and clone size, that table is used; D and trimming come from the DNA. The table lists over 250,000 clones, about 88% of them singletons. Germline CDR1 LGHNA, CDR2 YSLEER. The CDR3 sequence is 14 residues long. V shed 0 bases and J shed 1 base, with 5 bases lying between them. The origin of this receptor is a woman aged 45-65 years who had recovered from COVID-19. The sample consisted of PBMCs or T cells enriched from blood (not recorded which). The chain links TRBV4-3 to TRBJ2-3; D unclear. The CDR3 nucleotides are TGCGCCAGCAGCCAAGATATCCGCACAGATACGCAGTATTTT. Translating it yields CASSQDIRTDTQYF.